The rows below give T cell receptor beta chains drawn from one sample of a study of technical replicates of blood from a few donors. The method was immunoSEQ multiplex PCR; TCRdb's version includes in-frame clones alone and lacks a portion of them. Found here are tens of thousands of clones, about 95% of them singletons; the top ten hold about 2.9%. Material for sequencing was PBMCs. These receptors were collected from a human donor in good health. Some clones in this sample may be carry-over from other donors' samples. The CDR3 runs from the conserved cysteine through the conserved F or W. D genes are given only for firm matches. Not all rows give a size; the values are once, few, many and, for expanded clones, a class.

abundance	d_gene	v_gene	j_gene	CDR3aa	CDR3nt
.	TRBD1	TRBV18	TRBJ2-7	CASSPGQGGTYEQYF	TGTGCCAGCTCACCCGGACAGGGTGGTACCTACGAGCAGTACTTC
once	TRBD1	TRBV5-6	TRBJ1-2	CASSPEMGQPYGYTF	TGTGCCAGCAGCCCGGAAATGGGACAGCCCTATGGCTACACCTTC
.	TRBD2	TRBV11-2	TRBJ2-1	CASSLGTSGSYNEQFF	TGTGCCAGCAGCTTAGGGACTAGCGGTTCCTACAATGAGCAGTTCTTC
.	.	TRBV30	TRBJ1-1	CAWAKNRVGTEAFF	TGTGCCTGGGCTAAGAACAGGGTTGGCACTGAAGCTTTCTTT
.	.	TRBV5-4	TRBJ2-5	CASNGGGRGTQYF	TGTGCCAGCAACGGAGGGGGCCGCGGGACCCAGTACTTC
.	TRBD1	TRBV7-2	TRBJ1-2	CASTLGQDNYGYTF	TGTGCCAGCACCCTTGGACAGGATAACTATGGCTACACCTTC
.	.	TRBV7-2	TRBJ1-1	CASSLVVTEAFF	TGTGCCAGCAGCTTAGTCGTCACTGAAGCTTTCTTT
.	.	TRBV7-2	TRBJ1-1	CASSLGGSSSEAFF	TGTGCCAGCAGCTTAGGGGGATCTAGCTCTGAAGCTTTCTTT
.	TRBD2	TRBV6-6	TRBJ2-5	CASSPSGTSVYF	TGTGCCAGCAGCCCCTCCGGGACTAGCGTCTACTTC
.	TRBD2	TRBV15	TRBJ2-3	CATSRTSGSTDTQYF	TGTGCCACCAGCAGGACTAGCGGGAGCACAGATACGCAGTATTTT
.	TRBD1	TRBV5-4	TRBJ2-7	CASSSQQGSLSYEQYF	TGTGCCAGCAGCTCACAACAGGGGTCCTTATCCTACGAGCAGTACTTC
.	TRBD1	TRBV5-3	TRBJ2-7	CARSLDRDTYEQYF	TGTGCCAGAAGCCTTGACAGGGATACCTACGAGCAGTACTTC
.	TRBD1	TRBV30	TRBJ1-4	CAWSPQDRGNEKLFF	TGTGCCTGGAGTCCCCAGGACAGGGGTAATGAAAAACTGTTTTTT
.	TRBD2	TRBV30	TRBJ2-1	CAWSALLAGVGNEQFF	TGTGCCTGGAGTGCCCTGTTAGCGGGAGTGGGGAATGAGCAGTTCTTC
.	.	TRBV28	TRBJ2-2	CASSPANTGELFF	TGTGCCAGCAGTCCCGCGAACACCGGGGAGCTGTTTTTT
.	TRBD2	TRBV29-1	TRBJ2-3	CSVEVLAGWVDTQYF	TGCAGCGTTGAAGTACTAGCGGGATGGGTAGATACGCAGTATTTT
.	.	TRBV20-1	TRBJ1-3	CSANLGNTIYF	TGCAGTGCTAATCTGGGAAACACCATATATTTT
.	.	TRBV2	TRBJ1-5	CASRDPQGYSNQPQHF	TGTGCCAGCAGGGACCCTCAGGGCTATAGCAATCAGCCCCAGCATTTT